These 14 T cell receptor beta chains were all obtained from the same sample, sequenced in a study of blood T cell repertoires in COVID-19. Assay: immunoSEQ multiplex PCR; the TCRdb copy retains only in-frame clones and omits some. The data contain about 200,000 clones, approximately 80% of them seen just once; the ten biggest clones take up about 13%. The sample consisted of peripheral blood. The receptors originated from a human donor in a cohort sampled during active COVID-19.

In this sample, this clone turned up a few times. V and J are TRBV15 and TRBJ1-1; D gene unclear. Trimming pared 0 bases from V and 6 bases from J, leaving 8 bases between. The CDR3 covers 13 residues. CDR1 and CDR2 (germline): LNHNV, YYDKDF (reference sequence). The CDR3 reads CATSRDQRAEAFF. CDR3 nucleotide sequence: TGTGCCACCAGCAGAGATCAGAGGGCTGAAGCTTTCTTT.

The CDR3 loop is CASSLEGWGLAGDPTYNEQFF. DNA for the CDR3: TGTGCCAGCAGTTTGGAGGGGTGGGGACTAGCGGGAGACCCGACATACAATGAGCAGTTCTTC. The V call is TRBV28, the J call TRBJ2-1; the match to TRBD2 covers 14 bases. The CDR3 spans 21 residues. The germline V gene has CDR1 MDHEN and CDR2 SYDVKM. V was clipped by 3 bases and J by 4 bases; unmatched bases: 17.

This chain links TRBV5-4 with TRBJ2-7, with TRBD2 identical over 10 bases. Germline V gene lookup returns CDR1 SGHNT and CDR2 YYREEE (reference sequence). The CDR3 has 13 amino acids. Losses at the gene ends were 4 bases for V and 3 bases for J; bases not matched to a gene: 1. The DNA for the CDR3 is TGTGCCAGCAGCAGCGGGGGGGACTACGAGCAGTACTTC. Its protein product is CASSSGGDYEQYF.

The V gene is TRBV28, the J gene TRBJ2-7; D remains ambiguous. Germline V gene data show CDR1 as MDHEN and CDR2 as SYDVKM. V dropped 0 bases and J dropped 2 bases, with 5 bases sitting between them. The CDR3 runs 13 residues. The CDR3 nucleotides are TGTGCCAGCAGTTTATGGAACACCTACGAGCAGTACTTC. Translating it yields CASSLWNTYEQYF.

This chain joins TRBV12-3 or TRBV12-4 and TRBJ2-1; D remains ambiguous. The CDR3 extends over 11 amino acids. V lost 3 bases and J lost 7, with 4 bases in between. The CDR3 nucleotides are TGTGCCAGCAGTTTCCGGAATGAGCAGTTCTTC. It codes for CASSFRNEQFF.

This clone was picked up one time. The chain has TRBV6-5 and TRBJ2-7; D possibly corresponds to TRBD1 (6 bases). Germline V CDR1 and CDR2: MNHEY, SVGAGI. Trimming stripped 8 bases from V and 5 bases from J, with 13 bases between. This CDR3 comprises 12 residues. The CDR3 sequence is CASGDNFDEQYF. Here the CDR3 DNA reads TGTGCCAGCGGGGACAATTTCGACGAGCAGTACTTC.

The V call is TRBV28, the J call TRBJ1-3; 7 bases are shared with TRBD1. This CDR3 has 12 amino acids. The junction had 4 bases not matched to a gene; V was cut back by 8 bases and J by 6 bases. Germline lookup yields CDR1 MDHEN and CDR2 SYDVKM. The CDR3 loop reads CASRTGANTIYF. CDR3 DNA: TGTGCCAGCCGGACAGGCGCAAACACCATATATTTT.

The DNA for the CDR3 is TGTGCCAGTAGTGGACTAGCGGGAGGGCCCTATGAGCAGTTCTTC. Translated: CASSGLAGGPYEQFF. This chain uses TRBV19 with TRBJ2-1, with 15 positions matching TRBD2. CDR3 length: 15 amino acids. Trimming cost V 5 bases and J 8 bases; bases outside gene matches: 4. Germline values: CDR1 LNHDA, CDR2 SQIVND (reference sequence).

This chain links TRBV2 with TRBJ2-2, with 10 nucleotides matching TRBD2. The junction had 5 bases not matched to a gene; V was cut back by 10 bases and J by 6 bases. CDR1 and CDR2 (germline): SNHLY, FYNNEI. The CDR3 sequence is 13 residues long. The CDR3 reads CATSGSRSGELFF. The DNA for the CDR3 is TGTGCCACTAGCGGGAGTCGGTCCGGGGAGCTGTTTTTT.

The table lists this clone with a few counts. V is TRBV13 and J is TRBJ2-5; 9 bases are a match to TRBD1. J lost 5 bases, V lost 4 bases, and 5 bases had no gene match. The CDR3 length is 14 residues. Germline loops: CDR1 PRHDT, CDR2 FYEKMQ (reference sequence). DNA for the CDR3: TGTGCCAGCAGCTCAGGACAGGGGAGGGAGACCCAGTACTTC. This sequence encodes CASSSGQGRETQYF.

The V gene is TRBV3-1 (or the pseudogene TRBV3-2), the J gene TRBJ2-1, with D uncertain. Trimming shortened V by 1 base and J by 1 base, and 8 bases separated the two germline ends. CDR1 and CDR2 (germline): LGHDT, YNNKEL (reference sequence). The CDR3 extends over 15 amino acids. As DNA, the CDR3 is TGTGCCAGCAGCCAAGCCCAGGTATCCTACAATGAGCAGTTCTTC. It yields the protein CASSQAQVSYNEQFF.

The chain couples TRBV28 to TRBJ1-1; D is perhaps TRBD1 (6 bases). The V end was cut by 6 bases, the J end by 1 base, with 9 bases between. Germline CDR1 and CDR2: MDHEN and SYDVKM. This CDR3 spans 13 amino acids. The CDR3 bases are TGTGCCAGCAGGATACAGGGGAACACTGAAGCTTTCTTT. Its translation is CASRIQGNTEAFF.

This sequence joins TRBV18 and TRBJ2-2, with a possible D match to TRBD1 (6 bases). The CDR3 has 15 residues. The V and J ends lost 1 base and 3 bases respectively, with 9 bases between them. From germline, CDR1 is KGHSH and CDR2 LQKENI. DNA for the CDR3: TGTGCCAGCTCACCACGCGCAGGGGACACCGGGGAGCTGTTTTTT. Translation gives CASSPRAGDTGELFF.

The chain combines TRBV21-1 with TRBJ2-5; the D call of TRBD2 is as the table states it, not checked on the DNA. TRBV21-1 is marked as a pseudogene. CDR3 length equals 15 residues. DNA of the CDR3: TGTGCCAGCAGCAAAGACCCAGCGGACCAAGAGACCCAGTACTTC. It is translated as CASSKDPADQETQYF.